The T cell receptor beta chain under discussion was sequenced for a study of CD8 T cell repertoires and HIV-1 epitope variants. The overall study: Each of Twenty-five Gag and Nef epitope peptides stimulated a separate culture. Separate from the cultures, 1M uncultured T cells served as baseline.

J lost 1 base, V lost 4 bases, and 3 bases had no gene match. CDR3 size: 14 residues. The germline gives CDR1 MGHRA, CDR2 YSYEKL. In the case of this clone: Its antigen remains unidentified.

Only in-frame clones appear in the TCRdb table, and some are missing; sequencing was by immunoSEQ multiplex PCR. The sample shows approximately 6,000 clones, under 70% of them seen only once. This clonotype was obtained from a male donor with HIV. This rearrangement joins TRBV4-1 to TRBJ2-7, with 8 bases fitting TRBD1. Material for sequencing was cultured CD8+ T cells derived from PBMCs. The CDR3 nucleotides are TGCGCCAGCAGCCTGGGGACAGGTTCCTACGAGCAGTACTTC. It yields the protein CASSLGTGSYEQYF.